The following is a TCR delta chain sequence with its context. TCRdb records a much larger clone's protein for this DNA, with a difference at residue 12 that likely arises from a read error; the protein given is the translation of the DNA. TCRdb reanalysed the multiplex PCR reads via CATT. In the table there are over 90,000 delta-chain clones, 0.85% to 1% of which are singletons. With 5 bases clipped from V and 0 bases from J, the junction kept 26 bases outside the gene matches. This CDR3 contains 22 residues. CDR1 is TSWWSYY and CDR2 is QGS in the germline V gene. The sample belongs to a study of γδ T cells in repeated Plasmodium falciparum infection. Flow sorting of PBMC yielded separate Vgamma9/Vdelta2+ and Vdelta2-negative gammadelta T cell populations for bulk repertoire analysis.

Specimen: gamma-delta T cells from blood. V and J are TRDV1 and TRDJ1, with 8 bases identical to TRDD3. The J gene, absent from TCRdb, was called here by matching the DNA to germline. The clonotype originates from a pool of human donors (malaria-infected and uninfected, not separated). The CDR3 DNA follows: TGTGCTCTTGGGTACTCATTTAGAGTACTGGGGGCTGACATAGGTTACACCGATAAACTCATCTTT. This gives the protein CALGYSFRVLGADIGYTDKLIF.